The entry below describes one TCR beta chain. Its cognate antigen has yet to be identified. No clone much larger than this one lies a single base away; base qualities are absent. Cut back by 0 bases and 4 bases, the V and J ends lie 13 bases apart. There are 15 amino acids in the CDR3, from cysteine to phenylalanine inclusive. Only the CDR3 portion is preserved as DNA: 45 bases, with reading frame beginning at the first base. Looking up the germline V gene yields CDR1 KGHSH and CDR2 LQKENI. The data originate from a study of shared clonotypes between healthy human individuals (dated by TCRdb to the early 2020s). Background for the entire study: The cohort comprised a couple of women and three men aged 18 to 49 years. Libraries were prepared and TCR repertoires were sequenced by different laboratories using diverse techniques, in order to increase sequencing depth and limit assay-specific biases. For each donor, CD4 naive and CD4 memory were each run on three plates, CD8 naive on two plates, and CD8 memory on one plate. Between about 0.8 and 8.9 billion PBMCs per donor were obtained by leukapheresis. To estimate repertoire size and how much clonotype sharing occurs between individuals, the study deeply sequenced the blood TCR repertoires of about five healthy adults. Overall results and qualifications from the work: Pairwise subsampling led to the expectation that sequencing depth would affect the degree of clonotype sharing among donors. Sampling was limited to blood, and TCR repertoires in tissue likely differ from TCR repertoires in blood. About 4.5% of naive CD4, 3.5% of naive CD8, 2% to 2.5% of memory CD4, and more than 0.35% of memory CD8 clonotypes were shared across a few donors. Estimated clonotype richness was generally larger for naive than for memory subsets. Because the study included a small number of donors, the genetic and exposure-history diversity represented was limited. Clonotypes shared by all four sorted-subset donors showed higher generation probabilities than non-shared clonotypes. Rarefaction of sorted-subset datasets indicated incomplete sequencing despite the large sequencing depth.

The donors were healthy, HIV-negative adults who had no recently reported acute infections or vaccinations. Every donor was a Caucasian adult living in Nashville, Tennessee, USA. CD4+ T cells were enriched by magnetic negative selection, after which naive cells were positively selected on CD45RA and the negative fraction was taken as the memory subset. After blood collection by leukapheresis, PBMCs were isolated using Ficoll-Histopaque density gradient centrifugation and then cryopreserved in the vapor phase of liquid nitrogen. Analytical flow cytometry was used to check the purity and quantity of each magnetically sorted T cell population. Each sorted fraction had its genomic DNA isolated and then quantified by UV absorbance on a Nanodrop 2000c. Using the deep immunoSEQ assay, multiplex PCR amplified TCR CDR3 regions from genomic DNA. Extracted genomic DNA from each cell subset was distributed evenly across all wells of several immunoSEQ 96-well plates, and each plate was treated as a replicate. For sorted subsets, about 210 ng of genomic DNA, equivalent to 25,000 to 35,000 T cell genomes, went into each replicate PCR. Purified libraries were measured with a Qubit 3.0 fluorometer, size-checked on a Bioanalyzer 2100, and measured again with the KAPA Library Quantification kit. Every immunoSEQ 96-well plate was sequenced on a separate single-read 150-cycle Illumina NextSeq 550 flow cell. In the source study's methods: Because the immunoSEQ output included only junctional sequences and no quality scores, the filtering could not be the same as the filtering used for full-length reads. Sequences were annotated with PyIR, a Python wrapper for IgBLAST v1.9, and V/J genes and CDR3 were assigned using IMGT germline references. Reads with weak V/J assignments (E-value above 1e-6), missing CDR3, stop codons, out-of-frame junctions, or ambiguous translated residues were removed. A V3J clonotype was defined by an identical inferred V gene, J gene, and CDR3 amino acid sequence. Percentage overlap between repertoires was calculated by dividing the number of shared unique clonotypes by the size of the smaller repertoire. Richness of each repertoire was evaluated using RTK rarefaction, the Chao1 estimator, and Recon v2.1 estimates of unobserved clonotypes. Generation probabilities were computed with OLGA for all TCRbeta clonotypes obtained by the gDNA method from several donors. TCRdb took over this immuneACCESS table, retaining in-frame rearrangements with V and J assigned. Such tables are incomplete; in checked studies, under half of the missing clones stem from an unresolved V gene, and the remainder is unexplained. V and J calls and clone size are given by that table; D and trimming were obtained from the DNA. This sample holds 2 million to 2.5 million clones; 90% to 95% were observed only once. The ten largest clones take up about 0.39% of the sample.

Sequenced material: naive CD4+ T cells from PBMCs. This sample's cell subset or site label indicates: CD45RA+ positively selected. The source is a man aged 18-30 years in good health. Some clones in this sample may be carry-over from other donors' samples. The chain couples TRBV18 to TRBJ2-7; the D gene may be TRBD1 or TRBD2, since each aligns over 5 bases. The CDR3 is CASSPPGTSFYEQYF. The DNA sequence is TGTGCCAGCTCACCACCGGGGACCTCTTTTTACGAGCAGTACTTC.